This paragraph covers one T cell receptor beta chain sequence. Original methodology: Reference gene primer amplification in the assay estimated nucleated cell counts. TCRdb's copy holds only in-frame clones and misses some; the assay was immunoSEQ multiplex PCR. V and J calls plus clone size are reproduced from that table; the DNA served to infer D and trimming. The sample lists 230,000 or so clones; 80% to 85% were seen once. The data were taken from a study of blood T cell repertoires in COVID-19. The study drew participants aged roughly 18 to 95 years from around 24 US areas. The TCR sequence derives from a man aged 45-65 years who had recovered from COVID-19. Sequencing used PBMCs or T cells enriched from blood (not recorded which).

Here the CDR3 reads CASSLGAGTGELFF. In nucleotides, the CDR3 is TGTGCCAGCAGCTTAGGGGCGGGGACCGGGGAGCTGTTTTTT. The chain carries TRBV7-9 and TRBJ2-2, with D maybe TRBD2 (6 bases). This CDR3 has 14 residues. Germline lookup yields CDR1 SEHNR and CDR2 FQNEAQ (reference sequence). Trimming pared 1 base from V and 5 bases from J, leaving 8 bases between.